The 18 T cell receptor beta chains below all came from one sample that was sequenced in a study of regulatory T cells in long-lasting Graves disease (dated by TCRdb to about 2021). The library came from multiplex PCR. Sequencing was performed on an Illumina HiSeq 4000. To build TCR beta libraries, CDR3 regions were amplified by Arm-PCR using iRepertoire HTBI primers. The raw public data were reprocessed by TCRdb itself: fastp quality trimming at Q25, MiXCR clonotype calling, in-frame beta chains only. When rows share a CDR3 protein, they turn into one entry using the most common DNA and genes. This sample holds about 380,000 distinct CDR3 sequences; about a sixth were observed only once. The leading ten clones occupy about a fifth of the sample. The time point label on this specimen signifies: newly diagnosed GD, antithyroid drugs for less than 3 months. RNA was extracted from PBMCs in TRIzol for both TCR sequencing and RNA sequencing.

The sequences come from peripheral blood mononuclear cells (PBMCs), collected at new diagnosis, from a patient treated with antithyroid drugs. The receptors shown here come from a female donor with Graves disease.

This clonotype has at least ten counts. The J gene is TRBJ2-3, the V gene TRBV7-2; 10 nucleotides line up with TRBD1. Losses at the gene ends were 9 bases for V and 8 bases for J; bases not matched to a gene: 14. Germline V lookup: CDR1 SGHTA, CDR2 FQGNSA. This CDR3 contains 15 residues. CDR3: CASSQGDRGFGTQYF. The CDR3 nucleotides are TGTGCCAGTAGTCAGGGGGACAGGGGTTTTGGTACGCAGTATTTT.

This clonotype appeared many times. V is TRBV30 and J is TRBJ1-3, with D unresolved. There are 13 residues in the CDR3. The ends were cut back, 0 bases at V and 2 bases at J, with 5 bases in the middle. Germline CDR1 and CDR2: GTSNPN and SVGIG (reference sequence). CDR3 nucleotide sequence: TGTGCCTGGAGTGTGGGTGCTGGAAACACCATATATTTT. Encoded protein: CAWSVGAGNTIYF.

The table lists this clonotype with a few counts. The rearrangement uses TRBV7-2 and TRBJ1-2; D is ambiguous. V was shortened by 4 bases and J by 1 base, with 16 bases between the two germline ends. From germline, CDR1 is SGHTA and CDR2 FQGNSA. The CDR3 extends over 16 amino acids. The CDR3 nucleotides are TGTGCCAGCAGCTCCCCAGCCGGACCGAGTAACTATGGCTACACCTTC. The encoded protein is CASSSPAGPSNYGYTF. Variable domain in full (rest from reference TRBV7-2 and TRBJ1-2): GAGVSQSPSNKVTEKGKDVELRCDPISGHTALYWYRQSLGQGLEFLIYFQGNSAPDKSGLPSDRFSAERTGGSVSTLTIQRTQQEDSAVYLCASSSPAGPSNYGYTFGSGTRLTVV.

This clonotype was counted only a few times. The J gene is TRBJ2-1, the V gene TRBV18, with a weak D call TRBD2 (5 bases). The V gene lost 0 bases and the J gene lost 8 bases, with 11 bases spanning the gap. Germline V lookup: CDR1 KGHSH, CDR2 LQKENI. The CDR3 extends over 14 amino acids. The CDR3 sequence is CASSPPNGIDEQFF. The CDR3 DNA is TGTGCCAGCTCACCACCGAACGGGATCGATGAGCAGTTCTTC. Drawing the rest from reference TRBV18 and TRBJ2-1, the complete variable domain is NAGVMQNPRHLVRRRGQEARLRCSPMKGHSHVYWYRQLPEEGLKFMVYLQKENIIDESGMPKERFSAEFPKEGPSILRIQQVVRGDSAAYFCASSPPNGIDEQFFGPGTRLTVL.

This clonotype was counted ten times or more. V is TRBV6-2 or TRBV6-3 and J is TRBJ2-5; TRBD2 matches at 9 bases. The CDR3 is made up of 16 amino acids. Germline values: CDR1 MNHEY, CDR2 SVGEGT. The J segment lost 5 bases and the V segment lost 6 bases, leaving 13 bases of the junction unmatched. CDR3 sequence reads: CASSPLAGGPGETQYF. The CDR3 DNA follows: TGTGCCAGCAGCCCGTTGGCGGGAGGGCCAGGGGAGACCCAGTACTTC.

This clonotype was seen more than once but under ten times. The junction differs from germline at one of its ends, possibly a read error. The chain combines TRBV24-1 with TRBJ2-2, with D unresolved. In germline, CDR1 is KGHDR, CDR2 SFDVKD. CDR3 length: 14 amino acids. The CDR3 DNA reads as TGTGCCACCAGTGCTCCCTGGAACGCCGGGGAGCTGTTTTTT. Protein product: CATSAPWNAGELFF.

This chain connects TRBV9 to TRBJ1-1; D perhaps matches TRBD1 (6 bases). V was clipped by 2 bases and J by 3 bases, with 20 bases between them. The CDR3 loop spans 17 amino acids. CDR1 and CDR2 (germline): SGDLS, YYNGEE. The CDR3 reads CASSVGPGTQKHTEAFF. In nucleotides, the CDR3 is TGTGCCAGCAGCGTGGGACCCGGGACACAAAAACACACTGAAGCTTTCTTT.

J is TRBJ2-7 and V is TRBV6-2 or TRBV6-3, with TRBD1 as a possible D gene (5 bases). Germline V gene sequence: CDR1 MNHEY, CDR2 SVGEGT. V was clipped by 6 bases and J by 7 bases, with 19 bases between them. CDR3 size: 14 residues. CDR3 in amino acids: CASRRGVPQEEQYF. The CDR3 DNA reads TGTGCCAGCAGAAGGGGTGTCCCTCAAGAGGAGCAGTACTTC.

Note on this clonotype: A much larger clonotype is one base distant, so this may be a read error. The rearrangement joins TRBV12-3 or TRBV12-4 to TRBJ2-4, with 8 positions matching TRBD1. This CDR3 comprises 16 residues. In nucleotides, the CDR3 is TGTGCCGGCAGTTCCCTACTTATCGGACAGGGCGGCATTCAGTACTTC. Protein sequence: CAGSSLLIGQGGIQYF.

As for this clonotype: A read error may explain this, as a much larger clone is one base away. V gene TRBV7-2 combines with J gene TRBJ1-2; D unclear. The CDR3 loop spans 13 amino acids. The V end lost 1 base, the J end lost 5 bases, and 8 bases lay between the germline ends. CDR1 and CDR2 from the germline V gene are SGHTA and FQGNSA. In nucleotides, the CDR3 is TGTGCCAGCAGCTTAGAACCCCGATATGGCTACACCTTC. Amino acids: CASSLEPRYGYTF.

The CDR3 coding sequence is TGTGCCAGCTCACCACCAAGCCGTGGGGAGCAGTACTTC. It encodes CASSPPSRGEQYF. The chain joins TRBV18 to TRBJ2-7; D gene ambiguous. V lost 0 bases and J lost 7, with 10 bases in between. This CDR3 region has 13 residues. Germline V gene lookup returns CDR1 KGHSH and CDR2 LQKENI.

Comment on this clonotype: A much larger clone differs from this one at a single base, so this may be a read error. The rearrangement links TRBV12-3 or TRBV12-4 to TRBJ1-2, with 8 bases matching TRBD1. The trim removed 8 bases at V and 6 bases at J, leaving 5 bases unmatched. This CDR3 spans 12 amino acids. The CDR3 protein is CASGGQGNGYTF. CDR3 nucleotides: TGTGCCAGCGGAGGACAGGGCAATGGCTACACCTTC.

This clonotype was detected ten times or more. The rearrangement joins TRBV11-2 to TRBJ2-5; D unclear. The ends were cut back, 8 bases at V and 5 bases at J, with 18 bases in the middle. CDR1 SGHAT and CDR2 FQNNGV come from the germline V gene. The CDR3 extends over 14 amino acids. The DNA for the CDR3 is TGTGCCAGCTCGTATGAGATAACTGGGGAGACCCAGTACTTC. Amino acids: CASSYEITGETQYF.

This clonotype was observed a handful of times. This chain connects TRBV12-3 or TRBV12-4 to TRBJ2-2, with unresolved D. Trimming removed 4 bases from V and 5 bases from J, with 20 bases in between. The CDR3 extends over 17 amino acids. CDR3 coding DNA: TGTGCCAGCAGTTACTGGGCCCCCTCCCTTGATACCGGGGAGCTGTTTTTT. Translation: CASSYWAPSLDTGELFF.

The chain couples TRBV6-2 or TRBV6-3 to TRBJ2-3; TRBD2 matches at 16 bases. Germline CDR1 MNHEY, CDR2 SVGEGT. The length of the CDR3 is 19 residues. After removal of 6 bases from V and 5 bases from J, the junction contained 14 bases not matched to a gene. CDR3 sequence (DNA): TGTGCCAGCAGAAGATCACCGGGACTAGCGGGAGGGCCGGGAGATACGCAGTATTTT. Its protein product is CASRRSPGLAGGPGDTQYF.

This clonotype has a count of ten or more. For the CDR3, the DNA is TGTGCCAGCAGTGTTCGGAGGGAGGTCACTGAAGCTTTCTTT. Encoded protein: CASSVRREVTEAFF. V usage is TRBV2 and J usage is TRBJ1-1; D uncertain. Trimming left V 4 bases short and J 4 bases short, with 13 bases between. The length of the CDR3 is 14 residues. Germline V gives CDR1 SNHLY, CDR2 FYNNEI.

This clonotype came up many times. The chain combines TRBV5-5 with TRBJ2-3, with a possible D match to TRBD2 (5 bases). The V gene's germline CDR1 is SGHKS and CDR2 YYEKEE (reference sequence). V gave up 5 bases and J gave up 2 bases, with 15 bases separating them. The CDR3 extends over 15 amino acids. Here the CDR3 DNA reads TGTGCCAGCAGGGCCGGGGTCCTCTACACAGATACGCAGTATTTT. Its translation is CASRAGVLYTDTQYF.

This clonotype was found many times. J is TRBJ2-7 and V is TRBV6-1; D not resolved. Germline V gene data show CDR1 as MNHNS and CDR2 as SASEGT. The CDR3 sequence is 12 residues long. Trimming removed 6 bases from V and 5 bases from J, with 11 bases in between. The CDR3 nucleotides read TGTGCCAGCAGCGCCTCCCTCCACGAGCAGTACTTC. Translating it yields CASSASLHEQYF.